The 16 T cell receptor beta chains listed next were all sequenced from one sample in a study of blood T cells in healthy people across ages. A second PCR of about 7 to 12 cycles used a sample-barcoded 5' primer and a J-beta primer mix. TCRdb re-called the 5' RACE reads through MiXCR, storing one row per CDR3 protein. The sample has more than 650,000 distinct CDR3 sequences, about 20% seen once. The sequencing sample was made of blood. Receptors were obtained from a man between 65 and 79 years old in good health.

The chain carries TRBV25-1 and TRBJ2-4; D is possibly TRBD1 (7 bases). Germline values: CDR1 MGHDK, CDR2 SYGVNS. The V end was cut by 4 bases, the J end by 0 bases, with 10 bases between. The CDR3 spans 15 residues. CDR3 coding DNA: TGTGCCAGCAGTGCCAGGGGGGCAGCCAAAAACATTCAGTACTTC. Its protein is CASSARGAAKNIQYF.

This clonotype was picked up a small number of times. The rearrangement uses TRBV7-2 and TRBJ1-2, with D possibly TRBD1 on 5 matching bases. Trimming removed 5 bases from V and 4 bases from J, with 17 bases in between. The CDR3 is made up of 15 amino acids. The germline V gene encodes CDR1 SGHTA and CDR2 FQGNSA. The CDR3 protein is CASSQRTRIGYGYTF. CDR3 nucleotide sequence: TGTGCCAGCAGCCAGAGGACAAGGATTGGCTATGGCTACACCTTC.

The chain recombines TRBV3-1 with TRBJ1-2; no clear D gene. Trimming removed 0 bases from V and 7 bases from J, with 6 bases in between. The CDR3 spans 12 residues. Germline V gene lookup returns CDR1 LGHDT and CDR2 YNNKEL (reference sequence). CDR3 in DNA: TGTGCCAGCAGCCAAGAGGCAGGTGGCTACACCTTC. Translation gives CASSQEAGGYTF.

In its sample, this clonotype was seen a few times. The CDR3 nucleotides read TGTGCCAGCAGTTTCCAGGGGGCCCAGAGATCACCCCTCCACTTT. Its translation: CASSFQGAQRSPLHF. The chain combines TRBV12-3 or TRBV12-4 with TRBJ1-6, with TRBD1 matching 8 bases. The CDR3 consists of 15 residues. With 3 bases clipped from V and 10 bases from J, the junction kept 8 bases outside the gene matches.

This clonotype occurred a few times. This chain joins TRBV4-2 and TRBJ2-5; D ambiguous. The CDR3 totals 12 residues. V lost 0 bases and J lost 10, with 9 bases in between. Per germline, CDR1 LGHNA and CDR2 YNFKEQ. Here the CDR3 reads CASSQEVSIQYF. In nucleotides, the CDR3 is TGTGCCAGCAGCCAAGAGGTATCGATCCAGTACTTC.

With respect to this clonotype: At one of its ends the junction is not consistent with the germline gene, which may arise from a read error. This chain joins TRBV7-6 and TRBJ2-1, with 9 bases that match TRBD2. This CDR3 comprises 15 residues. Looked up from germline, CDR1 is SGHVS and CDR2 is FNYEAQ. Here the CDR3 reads CASSLVAGGPNGQFF. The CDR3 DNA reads TGTGCCAGCAGCTTAGTTGCGGGAGGGCCGAATGGGCAGTTCTTC. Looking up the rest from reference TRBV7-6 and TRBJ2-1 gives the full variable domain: GAGVSQSPRYKVTKRGQDVALRCDPISGHVSLYWYRQALGQGPEFLTYFNYEAQQDKSGLPNDRFSAERPEGSISTLTIQRTEQRDSAMYRCASSLVAGGPNGQFFGPGTRLTVL.

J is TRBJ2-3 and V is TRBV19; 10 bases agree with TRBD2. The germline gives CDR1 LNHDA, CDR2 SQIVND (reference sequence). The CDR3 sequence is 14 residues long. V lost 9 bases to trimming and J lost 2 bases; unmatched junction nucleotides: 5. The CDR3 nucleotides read TGTGCCAGCAGACTAGCGGGCCTCACAGATACGCAGTATTTT. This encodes CASRLAGLTDTQYF.

This chain's CDR3 is CASSEGVGLAALAKNIQYF. DNA of the CDR3: TGTGCCAGCAGTGAGGGTGTGGGACTAGCGGCTCTAGCCAAAAACATTCAGTACTTC. The chain employs TRBV2 and TRBJ2-4; 11 bases agree with TRBD2. V lost 3 bases and J lost 0; bases outside the gene matches: 10. Germline loops: CDR1 SNHLY, CDR2 FYNNEI. This CDR3 is 19 amino acids long.

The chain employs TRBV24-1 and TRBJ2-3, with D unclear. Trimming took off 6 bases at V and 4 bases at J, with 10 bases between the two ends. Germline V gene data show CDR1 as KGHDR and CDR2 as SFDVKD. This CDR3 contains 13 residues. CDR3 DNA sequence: TGTGCCACCAGTCCGCCTTGGGCAGATACGCAGTATTTT. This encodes CATSPPWADTQYF.

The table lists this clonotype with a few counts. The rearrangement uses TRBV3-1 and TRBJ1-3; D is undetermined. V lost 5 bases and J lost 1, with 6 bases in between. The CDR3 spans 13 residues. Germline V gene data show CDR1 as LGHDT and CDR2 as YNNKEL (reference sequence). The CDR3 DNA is TGTGCCAGCAGCGGCCCTTCTGGAAACACCATATATTTT. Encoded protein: CASSGPSGNTIYF.

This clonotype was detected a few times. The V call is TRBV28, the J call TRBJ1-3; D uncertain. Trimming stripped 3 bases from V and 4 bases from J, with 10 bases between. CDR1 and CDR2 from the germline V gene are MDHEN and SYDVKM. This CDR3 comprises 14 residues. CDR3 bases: TGTGCCAGCAGTTTTTCCCTGGGGGGAAACACCATATATTTT. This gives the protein CASSFSLGGNTIYF.

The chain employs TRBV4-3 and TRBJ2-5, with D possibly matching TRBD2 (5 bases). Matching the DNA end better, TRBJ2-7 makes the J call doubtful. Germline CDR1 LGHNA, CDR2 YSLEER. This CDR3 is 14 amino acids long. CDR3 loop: CASSLEAETYEQYV. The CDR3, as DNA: TGCGCCAGCAGCCTCGAAGCGGAGACCTACGAGCAGTACGTC.

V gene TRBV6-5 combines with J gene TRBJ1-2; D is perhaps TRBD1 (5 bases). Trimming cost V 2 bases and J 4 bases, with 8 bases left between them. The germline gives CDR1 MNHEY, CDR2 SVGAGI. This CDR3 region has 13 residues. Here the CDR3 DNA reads TGTGCCAGCAGTTACGTGGGGCCCTATGGCTACACCTTC. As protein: CASSYVGPYGYTF.

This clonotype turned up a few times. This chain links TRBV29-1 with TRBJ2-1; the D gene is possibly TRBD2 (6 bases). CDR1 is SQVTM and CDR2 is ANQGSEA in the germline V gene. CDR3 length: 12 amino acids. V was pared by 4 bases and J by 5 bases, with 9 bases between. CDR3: CSVGLAHNEQFF. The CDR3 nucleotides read TGCAGCGTTGGGCTAGCGCACAATGAGCAGTTCTTC.

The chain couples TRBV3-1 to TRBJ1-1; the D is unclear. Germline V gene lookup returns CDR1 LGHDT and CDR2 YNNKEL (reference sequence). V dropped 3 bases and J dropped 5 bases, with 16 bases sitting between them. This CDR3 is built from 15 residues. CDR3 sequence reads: CASSQRVRASTEAFF. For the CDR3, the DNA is TGTGCCAGCAGCCAGAGGGTAAGAGCCTCGACTGAAGCTTTCTTT.

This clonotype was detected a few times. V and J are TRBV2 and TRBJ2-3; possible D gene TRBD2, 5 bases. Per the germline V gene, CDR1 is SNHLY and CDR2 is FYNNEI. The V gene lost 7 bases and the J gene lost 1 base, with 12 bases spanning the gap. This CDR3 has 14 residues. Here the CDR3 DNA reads TGTGCCAGCAAATCGGACGGGGGCACAGATACGCAGTATTTT. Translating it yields CASKSDGGTDTQYF.